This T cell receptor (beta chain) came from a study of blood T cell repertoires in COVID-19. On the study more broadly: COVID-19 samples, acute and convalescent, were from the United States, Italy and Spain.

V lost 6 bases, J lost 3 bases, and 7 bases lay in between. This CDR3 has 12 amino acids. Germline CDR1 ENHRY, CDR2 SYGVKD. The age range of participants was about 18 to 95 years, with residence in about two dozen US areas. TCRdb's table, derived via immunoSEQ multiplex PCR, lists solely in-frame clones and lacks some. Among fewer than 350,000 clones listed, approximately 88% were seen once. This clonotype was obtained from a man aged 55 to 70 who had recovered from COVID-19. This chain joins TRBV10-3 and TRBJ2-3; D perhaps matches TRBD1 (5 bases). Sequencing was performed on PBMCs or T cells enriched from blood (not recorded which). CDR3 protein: CAIRAGTDTQYF. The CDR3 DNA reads TGTGCCATCAGAGCAGGGACAGATACGCAGTATTTT.